This T cell receptor (beta chain) originates from a study of CD8 T cells in ankylosing spondylitis. The study, taken as a whole, reports: Ankylosing spondylitis blood seemed to carry a telltale TCR beta motif made of roughly eight highly homologous variants. Certain motif variants had earlier appeared in reactive arthritis synovial fluid and blood. As reported, disease-linked clones showed significant enrichment in matched ankylosing spondylitis synovial fluid.

There are many counts of this clonotype. Antigen unknown. CDR1 and CDR2 (germline): SQVTM, ANQGSEA. The CDR3 covers 14 residues. With 3 bases removed from V and 4 bases from J, the gap between germline ends came to 15 bases. A quantitative 5'-RACE method, one with molecular barcodes, was used to make TCR beta libraries. TCRdb recomputed calls from the 5' RACE reads with MiXCR, one row per CDR3 protein. The sample holds about 500,000 distinct CDR3 sequences, 9.5% to 15% seen once. The specimen was blood, either unsorted or a sorted T cell fraction (not recorded which). The V call is TRBV29-1, the J call TRBJ1-2; maybe TRBD1 (5 bases). The clonotype was recovered from a male donor with ankylosing spondylitis. CDR3 coding DNA: TGCAGCGTTGAGTCCAGGGATGGAATCTATGGCTACACCTTC. It is translated as CSVESRDGIYGYTF.